A single sample gave rise to the 5 T cell receptor beta chains below, sequenced in a study of beta chain features in type 1 diabetes. Sequencing targeted expressed TCRB transcripts, as all isolated RNA had been reverse transcribed. Generated by immunoSEQ multiplex PCR, the TCRdb table keeps only in-frame clones and is missing some. Here the sample spans 390,000 or so clones, roughly 14% being singletons. The sequenced sample consisted of naive CD4+ T cells from blood. The receptors were gathered from a man younger than 45 in good health.

This clone was picked up a small number of times. DNA of the CDR3: TGTGCCAGCAGTGAAGACAGGAGCTCCTACAATGAGCAGTTCTTC. Translation: CASSEDRSSYNEQFF. The chain is built from TRBV2 and TRBJ2-1; weak D call: TRBD1 (5 bases). The CDR3 has 15 residues. Germline assignment: CDR1 SNHLY and CDR2 FYNNEI. V lost 1 base to trimming and J lost 0 bases, with 7 bases between them.

This clone was counted between two and nine times. The V call is TRBV11-2, the J call TRBJ1-2; D is unclear. This CDR3 comprises 12 residues. V gave up 7 bases and J gave up 0 bases, with 6 bases separating them. The V gene's germline CDR1 is SGHAT and CDR2 FQNNGV. In nucleotides, the CDR3 is TGTGCCAGCAAGGCAGCTAACTATGGCTACACCTTC. It specifies CASKAANYGYTF.

The J gene is TRBJ1-6, the V gene TRBV15; D perhaps matches TRBD1 (5 bases). Trimming took off 0 bases at V and 7 bases at J, with 10 bases between the two ends. The CDR3 is made up of 15 amino acids. CDR1 is LNHNV, CDR2 YYDKDF, per germline (reference sequence). CDR3 sequence (DNA): TGTGCCACCAGCAGAGAAAGGGGACCAAATTCACCCCTCCACTTT. Amino acids: CATSRERGPNSPLHF.

This clone was recorded a few times. The chain employs TRBV30 and TRBJ1-1, with D possibly TRBD1 on 5 matching bases. Germline V gene lookup returns CDR1 GTSNPN and CDR2 SVGIG (reference sequence). The CDR3 is 15 residues long. V was clipped by 5 bases and J by 2 bases, with 18 bases between them. The CDR3 coding sequence is TGTGCCTGGGGGGCGGGAAGGCAGATTAACACTGAAGCTTTCTTT. Its translation is CAWGAGRQINTEAFF.

A note on this clone: Other DNA sequences in the same sample also yield this CDR3. The genes are TRBV29-1 and TRBJ1-3, with TRBD1 matching 8 bases. The CDR3 covers 13 residues. The V and J ends lost 7 bases and 2 bases, in that order; junction bases with no gene match: 4. Germline V gives CDR1 SQVTM, CDR2 ANQGSEA. CDR3 sequence: CSASTGAGNTIYF. CDR3 in DNA: TGCAGCGCTTCGACAGGGGCTGGAAACACCATATATTTT.